The clone carrying this T cell receptor (beta chain) was counted between two and nine times. The antigen is unknown. This sample was taken from a study of beta chain features in type 1 diabetes. Study details: Regarding age, gender and cell yields, patients proved similar to healthy donors.

Points from the study as a whole: For Type 1 diabetes patients, all four CD4+ subsets carried TCRB CDR3s that were moderately but significantly shorter. Small HLA sub-analyses could not settle whether HLA shapes TCRB rearrangement.

A sort by CD45RO/CCR7/CD25/CD127/CD95/CD27 yielded CD4+ naive, central memory, regulatory and stem cell-like memory cells. Expressed TCRB transcripts were sequenced because the entire RNA isolate underwent reverse transcription. Only in-frame clones appear in the TCRdb table, and some are missing; sequencing was by immunoSEQ multiplex PCR. Here the sample spans about 710,000 clones, over 13% being singletons. The sequencing sample was made of naive CD4+ T cells from blood. The receptor's source is a young man with type 1 diabetes.

The CDR3 sequence: CASKGTGELFF. CDR3 in DNA: TGTGCCAGTAAGGGGACCGGGGAGCTGTTTTTT. The chain recombines TRBV19 with TRBJ2-2; TRBD1 is a possible D gene (5 bases). The CDR3 runs 11 residues. Germline CDR1 LNHDA, CDR2 SQIVND (reference sequence). V lost 7 bases, J lost 5 bases, and 5 bases lay in between.